This section outlines one TCR beta chain sequence together with its context. Its antigen is currently unknown. Distinct nucleotide sequences in the sample also encode this CDR3. The data originate from a study of shared clonotypes between healthy human individuals. Regarding the study as a whole: Shared clonotypes: 4.5% to 6.5% naive CD4, about 4% naive CD8, less than 2.5% memory CD4, 0.4% memory CD8. What limited the represented genetic and exposure-history diversity was the small number of donors. Rarefaction demonstrated incomplete sorted-subset sequencing despite large depth.

Using immunoSEQ multiplex PCR, the repertoire was profiled, and TCRdb retains in-frame clones only, with some absent. The sample lists approximately 2.1 million clones, over 90% seen once, with about 0.39% in the top ten. Germline loops: CDR1 KGHSH, CDR2 LQKENI. V lost 4 bases to trimming and J lost 3 bases, with 9 bases between them. The CDR3 contains 13 residues. Sequencing input: naive CD4+ T cells from PBMCs. Subset here: CD45RA+ positively selected. The clonotype comes from a man aged 18 to 29 in good health. Some clones in this sample may be carry-over from other donors' samples. The V and J genes are TRBV18 and TRBJ1-2, with no clear D. Here the CDR3 DNA reads TGTGCCAGCTCACGGGCCGGAGACTATGGCTACACCTTC. Its protein product is CASSRAGDYGYTF.